This T cell receptor beta chain is from a study of response to subunit inactivated influenza vaccine. TCRdb re-derived calls from the RT-PCR reads in MiXCR, one entry per CDR3 protein. The table has hundreds of thousands of distinct CDR3 sequences, less than 8% seen once. General observations from the study: The authors put forward the suggestion that each seasonal influenza vaccination may bring in only a limited number of new T cells.

The ends were cut back, 4 bases at V and 4 bases at J, with 9 bases in the middle. The germline V gene has CDR1 GTSNPN and CDR2 SVGIG (reference sequence). This CDR3 spans 12 amino acids. Turning to this clonotype: Its antigen is not known.

Here the sequenced sample was PBMCs from blood, taken around 25 months after vaccination. This receptor was obtained from a man aged 45 to 75 who received an inactivated influenza vaccine. The gene calls are TRBV30 and TRBJ2-3, with D possibly TRBD1 on 5 matching bases. The CDR3 sequence: CAWKGVADTQYF. Here the CDR3 DNA reads TGTGCCTGGAAAGGGGTTGCAGATACGCAGTATTTT.